The clone carrying this TCR beta chain was detected only once. The entry originates in a study of T cell changes during pregnancy in multiple sclerosis. The data were produced by immunoSEQ multiplex PCR, yet TCRdb's version contains in-frame clones alone and is incomplete. The sample has around 100,000 clones; roughly 92% are singletons. Germline lookup yields CDR1 MDHEN and CDR2 SYDVKM. The length of the CDR3 is 16 residues. V was shortened by 3 bases and J by 0 bases, with 13 bases between the two germline ends. The sample in question was peripheral blood, obtained after pregnancy. This chain links TRBV28 with TRBJ2-3; D possibly corresponds to TRBD2 (6 bases). The TCR originated in a female donor with multiple sclerosis, enrolled in a pregnancy study. The CDR3 protein is CASSLGEAGSTDTQYF. The CDR3 DNA reads as TGTGCCAGCAGTTTGGGGGAGGCAGGTAGCACAGATACGCAGTATTTT.